Listed below are T cell receptor beta chains from one sample, sequenced in a study of T cell responses to AZD1222 COVID-19 vaccine. Clones were read by immunoSEQ multiplex PCR, and TCRdb kept only the in-frame ones, dropping some. The sample has 100,000 to 150,000 clones; 90% are singletons. The sequences come from peripheral blood, collected 28 days after the second dose of the MenACWY control vaccine. All receptors come from an adult who received the MenACWY meningococcal vaccine as a control. Both conserved end residues are part of each CDR3. D genes are given only for firm matches. The size field is filled for only some rows; it gives once, few, many or a size class.

d_call clone_size j_call v_call cdr3_length cdr3_nt cdr3_aa
TRBD2 - TRBJ2-7 TRBV19 15 TGTGCCACCTCCCGGACTAGCGGGGTTGGCTACGAGCAGTACTTC CATSRTSGVGYEQYF
- - TRBJ2-1 TRBV4-1 14 TGCGCCAGCAGCCAAGATCCCGGGCCGGGTGAGCAGTTCTTC CASSQDPGPGEQFF
- - TRBJ2-5 TRBV24-1 17 TGTGCCACGTCGATGGGTGAAATGGCGACGATGGGGGAGACCCAGTACTTC CATSMGEMATMGETQYF
TRBD1 once TRBJ1-4 TRBV7-8 15 TGTGCCAGCAGCTTACCCGGGACAGCTAATGAAAAACTGTTTTTT CASSLPGTANEKLFF
TRBD2 once TRBJ2-5 TRBV28 16 TGTGCCAGCAGAACTCCGGGACTAGCGGGGCAAGAGACCCAGTACTTC CASRTPGLAGQETQYF
TRBD2 - TRBJ2-7 TRBV18 20 TGTGCCAGCTCACGGGGATTCTTGACTAGCGGGAGGGAGACCTCCTACGAGCAGTACTTC CASSRGFLTSGRETSYEQYF
- - TRBJ2-7 TRBV29-1 13 TGCAGCGTTGTGGGGGTTGGAACCTACGAGCAGTACTTC CSVVGVGTYEQYF
- - TRBJ2-7 TRBV4-1 15 TGCGCCAGCAGCCAAGTTGGCAGGGGAGGACCCGAGCAGTACTTC CASSQVGRGGPEQYF
- - TRBJ1-4 TRBV5-4 14 TGTGCCAGCAGCTTCGGTGGGGGGGAAGAAAAACTGTTTTTT CASSFGGGEEKLFF
- - TRBJ2-7 TRBV2 14 TGTGCCAGCAGGGAACAGGGAGGGGGCCACGAGCAGTACTTC CASREQGGGHEQYF
TRBD2 - TRBJ2-7 TRBV6-1 15 TGTGCCAGCAGTGAGAGGACTAGCGGGAACTACGAGCAGTACTTC CASSERTSGNYEQYF
TRBD1 - TRBJ2-5 TRBV7-9 15 TGTGCCAGCAGCCCGAATAACAGGGGGCAAGAGACCCAGTACTTC CASSPNNRGQETQYF
TRBD1 - TRBJ2-1 TRBV5-6 15 TGTGCCAGCAGCTACCCCGGGACAGGGTTCGATGAGCAGTTCTTC CASSYPGTGFDEQFF
TRBD1 - TRBJ1-4 TRBV7-9 15 TGTGCCAGCAGCCCCCCGGACAGGATGGGTGTAGAACTGTTTTTT CASSPPDRMGVELFF
TRBD2 - TRBJ2-2 TRBV6-5 14 TGTGCCAGCACTGGCGGGAGTACAACCGGGGAGCTGTTTTTT CASTGGSTTGELFF
TRBD2 - TRBJ2-2 TRBV4-1 17 TGCGCCAGCAGCCAGTCCCTAGCGGGGGGATACACCGGGGAGCTGTTTTTT CASSQSLAGGYTGELFF
TRBD2 - TRBJ2-3 TRBV6-5 16 TGTGCCAGCAGTTATCGGTACCGGGAGGGCACAGATACGCAGTATTTT CASSYRYREGTDTQYF
- - TRBJ2-7 TRBV7-9 11 TGTGCCAGCAGCAAGGAGGTTGAGCAGTACTTC CASSKEVEQYF
TRBD2 once TRBJ2-1 TRBV20-1 15 TGCAGTGCTAGTTATCGTAGCGGGGGGGCAGATGAGCAGTTCTTC CSASYRSGGADEQFF
- - TRBJ2-3 TRBV15 14 TGTGCCACCAGCAGGGGCGGATCCACAGATACGCAGTATTTT CATSRGGSTDTQYF
- - TRBJ2-7 TRBV7-2 14 TGTGCCAGCAGTTTCTCCACGGGAGACTACGAGCAGTACTTC CASSFSTGDYEQYF
- - TRBJ2-7 TRBV5-1 13 TGCGCCAGCAGCGAGACCAACCCCCTAGAGCAGTACTTC CASSETNPLEQYF
- - TRBJ2-4 TRBV24-1 14 TGTGCCACCAGTGACCCCGCCGCCAAAAACATTCAGTACTTC CATSDPAAKNIQYF
TRBD2 - TRBJ2-3 TRBV7-9 16 TGTGCCAGCAGCTTAGTCGGGACTAGCCTCAGAGATACGCAGTATTTT CASSLVGTSLRDTQYF
- - TRBJ2-7 TRBV3-1/TRBV3-2 15 TGTGCCAGCAGGCCCCGGGACTCAGGATCCTACGAGCAGTACTTC CASRPRDSGSYEQYF
- once TRBJ1-1 TRBV10-3 14 TGTGCCATCAGTGCTCCCGGTGTGAACACTGAAGCTTTCTTT CAISAPGVNTEAFF
TRBD1 - TRBJ2-6 TRBV19 17 TGTGCCAGTAGTGAGACAGGGTACCTATCTGGGGCCAACGTCCTGACTTTC CASSETGYLSGANVLTF
TRBD1 once TRBJ1-5 TRBV27 17 TGTGCCAGCAGCACTGGACAGGGCCAGTATAGCAATCAGCCCCAGCATTTT CASSTGQGQYSNQPQHF
TRBD1 - TRBJ1-2 TRBV27 13 TGTGCCAGCAGTTCCACCAGGGGGCACGGCTACACCTTC CASSSTRGHGYTF
- - TRBJ2-2 TRBV7-2 17 TGTGCCAGCAGCTTAGTAGTAGGGGGAGGTGTTTCCGGGGAGCTGTTTTTT CASSLVVGGGVSGELFF
- - TRBJ2-1 TRBV27 15 TGTGCCAGCAGTTTAGGCCCCCAGGGCATCAATGAGCAGTTCTTC CASSLGPQGINEQFF
TRBD1 - TRBJ2-1 TRBV3-1/TRBV3-2 14 TGTGCCAGCAGCCACGGGACAGTACCCAATGAGCAGTTCTTC CASSHGTVPNEQFF
TRBD1 - TRBJ2-2 TRBV4-1 16 TGCGCCAGCAGCCTCAAACAGACAGGGCCGCCCGGGGAGCTGTTTTTT CASSLKQTGPPGELFF
- - TRBJ1-3 TRBV7-9 14 TGTGCCAGCAGCTCGGTACAGGCTGGAAACACCATATATTTT CASSSVQAGNTIYF
- - TRBJ2-7 TRBV6-6 16 TGTGCCAGCAGTTTAGAGGTTCTCGGGCAGGCCTACGAGCAGTACTTC CASSLEVLGQAYEQYF
TRBD1 - TRBJ1-1 TRBV2 15 TGTGCCAGCAGTGGGACAGGAGTTATGAACACTGAAGCTTTCTTT CASSGTGVMNTEAFF
- - TRBJ2-3 TRBV3-1/TRBV3-2 14 TGTGCCAGCAGCCAGGGGACTAGCACAGATACGCAGTATTTT CASSQGTSTDTQYF
- - TRBJ1-2 TRBV28 12 TGTGCCAGCTCCCTCGAGGGGTATGGCTACACCTTC CASSLEGYGYTF
TRBD1 - TRBJ2-2 TRBV12-5 19 TGTGCTAGTGGTTTGGTACAAAAAAGGTCGACAGGGTTTCCCGGGGAGCTGTTTTTT CASGLVQKRSTGFPGELFF
- once TRBJ2-7 TRBV11-2 14 TGTGCCAGCAGCTTGCGAGCGGTTTGGTACGAGCAGTACTTC CASSLRAVWYEQYF
- - TRBJ2-7 TRBV18 15 TGTGCCAGCTCACCAGCGTCTCTCCAGGGTGGTAAGCAGTACTTC CASSPASLQGGKQYF
- - TRBJ1-4 TRBV29-1 13 TGCAGCGTCCGGACAGCAACTAATGAAAAACTGTTTTTT CSVRTATNEKLFF
- once TRBJ1-1 TRBV6-5 14 TGTGCCAGCAGTTTCGTAAGTGCGTTCACTGAAGCTTTCTTT CASSFVSAFTEAFF
- few TRBJ1-5 TRBV28 13 TGTGCCAGCAGTTTTTTGGGTTTTCAGCCCCAGCATTTT CASSFLGFQPQHF
- - TRBJ1-2 TRBV7-9 15 TGTGCCAGCAGCTTTGGGAGGGGCACTCACTATGGCTACACCTTC CASSFGRGTHYGYTF
- - TRBJ1-2 TRBV25-1 13 TGTGCCAGCAGTCCAGGATCGCTTAACGGCTACACCTTC CASSPGSLNGYTF
- - TRBJ2-1 TRBV19 15 TGTGCCAGTAGTATATCTCAGTGGGGTCACAATGAGCAGTTCTTC CASSISQWGHNEQFF
- - TRBJ2-1 TRBV11-1 16 TGTGCCAGCACCTGGTTACGAGGGGGAGGGACAGATGAGCAGTTCTTC CASTWLRGGGTDEQFF
TRBD1 - TRBJ1-1 TRBV18 17 TGTGCCAGCTCACCACCTGGACAGGGCGGGAAGAACACTGAAGCTTTCTTT CASSPPGQGGKNTEAFF
- - TRBJ1-6 TRBV5-6 15 TGTGCCAGCAGCTTAGTGGGCTCCTATAATTCACCCCTCCACTTT CASSLVGSYNSPLHF
TRBD1 - TRBJ1-3 TRBV7-9 15 TGTGCCAGCAGCACCGACAGGGTGGGTGGAAACACCATATATTTT CASSTDRVGGNTIYF
TRBD1 - TRBJ2-5 TRBV19 17 TGTGCCAGTACCAAACGGGGCGACAGGGGGATACAAGAGACCCAGTACTTC CASTKRGDRGIQETQYF
- - TRBJ2-1 TRBV6-5 13 TGTGCCAGCAGTCGGACTAAATACAATGAGCAGTTCTTC CASSRTKYNEQFF
- - TRBJ1-6 TRBV6-5 14 TGTGCCAGCAGGGCCGGGGGACAAAATTCACCCCTCCACTTT CASRAGGQNSPLHF
- - TRBJ2-1 TRBV30 17 TGTGCCTGGAGTGTACGGACCCAGCGGGACAACTACAATGAGCAGTTCTTC CAWSVRTQRDNYNEQFF
- - TRBJ2-4 TRBV28 15 TGTGCCAGCAGTTTACCTCAGGGGGCCAAAAACATTCAGTACTTC CASSLPQGAKNIQYF
TRBD2 - TRBJ2-3 TRBV28 13 TGTGCCAGCAGTTCGGGAGGAACAGATACGCAGTATTTT CASSSGGTDTQYF
- - TRBJ2-4 TRBV2 14 TGTGCCAGCAGTGAAGCGGGAGCCAAAAACATTCAGTACTTC CASSEAGAKNIQYF
TRBD2 - TRBJ2-7 TRBV11-2 15 TGTGCCAGCAGCTTGCAAGCGGGAGTAGGGTACGAGCAGTACTTC CASSLQAGVGYEQYF